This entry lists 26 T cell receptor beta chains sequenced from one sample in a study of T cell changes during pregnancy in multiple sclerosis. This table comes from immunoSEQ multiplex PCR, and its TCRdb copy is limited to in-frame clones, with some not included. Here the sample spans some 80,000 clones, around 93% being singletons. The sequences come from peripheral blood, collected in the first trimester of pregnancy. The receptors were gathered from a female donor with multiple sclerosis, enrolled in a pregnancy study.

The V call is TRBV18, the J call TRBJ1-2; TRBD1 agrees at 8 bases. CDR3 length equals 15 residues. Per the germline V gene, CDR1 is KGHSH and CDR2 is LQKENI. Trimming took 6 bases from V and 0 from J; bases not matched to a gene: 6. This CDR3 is CASSDDRGPNYGYTF. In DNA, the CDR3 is TGTGCCAGCTCGGATGACAGGGGTCCTAACTATGGCTACACCTTC.

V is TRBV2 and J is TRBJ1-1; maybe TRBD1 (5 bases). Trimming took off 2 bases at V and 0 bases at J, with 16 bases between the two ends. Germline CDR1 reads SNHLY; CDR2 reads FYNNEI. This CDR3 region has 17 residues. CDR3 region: CASSERPWTLMNTEAFF. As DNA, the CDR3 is TGTGCCAGCAGTGAAAGGCCTTGGACACTCATGAACACTGAAGCTTTCTTT.

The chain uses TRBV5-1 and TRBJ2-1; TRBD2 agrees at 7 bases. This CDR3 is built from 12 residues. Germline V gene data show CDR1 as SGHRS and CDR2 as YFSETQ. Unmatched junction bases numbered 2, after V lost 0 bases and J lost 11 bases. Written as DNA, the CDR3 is TGCGCCAGCAGCTTGGGGGAGGGGAAGCAGTTCTTC. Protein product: CASSLGEGKQFF.

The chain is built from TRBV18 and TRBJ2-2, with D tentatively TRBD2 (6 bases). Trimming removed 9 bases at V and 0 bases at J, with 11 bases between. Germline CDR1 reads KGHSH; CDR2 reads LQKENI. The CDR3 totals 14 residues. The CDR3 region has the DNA TGTGCCAGTCGGCGACTAGCGAACACCGGGGAGCTGTTTTTT. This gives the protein CASRRLANTGELFF.

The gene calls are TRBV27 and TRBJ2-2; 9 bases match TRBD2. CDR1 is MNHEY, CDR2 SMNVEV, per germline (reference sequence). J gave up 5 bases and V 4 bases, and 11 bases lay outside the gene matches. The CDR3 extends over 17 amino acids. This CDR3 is CASSYSSSGRFTGELFF. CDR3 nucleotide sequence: TGTGCCAGCAGTTATTCGTCCAGCGGGAGGTTTACCGGGGAGCTGTTTTTT.

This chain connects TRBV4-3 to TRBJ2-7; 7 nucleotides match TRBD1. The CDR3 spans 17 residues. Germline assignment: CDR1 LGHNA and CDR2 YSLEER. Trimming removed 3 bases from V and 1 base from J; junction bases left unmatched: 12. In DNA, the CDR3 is TGCGCCAGCAGCCAGGAAACAGGGGAAGCTTGGTCCTACGAGCAGTACTTC. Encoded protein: CASSQETGEAWSYEQYF.

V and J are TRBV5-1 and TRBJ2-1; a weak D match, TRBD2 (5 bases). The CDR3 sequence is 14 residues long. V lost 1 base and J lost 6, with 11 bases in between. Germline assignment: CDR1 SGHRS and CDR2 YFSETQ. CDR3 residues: CASSLRGTGNEQFF. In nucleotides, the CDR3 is TGCGCCAGCAGCTTGCGGGGAACTGGCAATGAGCAGTTCTTC.

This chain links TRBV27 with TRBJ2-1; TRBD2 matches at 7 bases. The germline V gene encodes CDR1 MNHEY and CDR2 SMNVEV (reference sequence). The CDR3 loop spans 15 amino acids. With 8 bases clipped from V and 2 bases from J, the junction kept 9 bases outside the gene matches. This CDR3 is CASRMGGSAYNEQFF. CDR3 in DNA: TGTGCCAGCCGTATGGGGGGGTCCGCCTACAATGAGCAGTTCTTC.

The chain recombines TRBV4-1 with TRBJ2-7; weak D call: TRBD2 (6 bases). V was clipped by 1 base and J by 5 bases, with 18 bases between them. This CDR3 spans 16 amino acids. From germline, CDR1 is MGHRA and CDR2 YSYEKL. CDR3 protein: CASSQVMAGLLNEQYF. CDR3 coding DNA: TGCGCCAGCAGCCAAGTTATGGCGGGGCTCTTAAACGAGCAGTACTTC.

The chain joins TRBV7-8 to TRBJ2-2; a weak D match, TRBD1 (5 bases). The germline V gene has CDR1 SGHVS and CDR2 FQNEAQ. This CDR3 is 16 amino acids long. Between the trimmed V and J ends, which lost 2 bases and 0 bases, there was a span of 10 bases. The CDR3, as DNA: TGTGCCAGCAGCTTAAGGCCAGGGTCGAACACCGGGGAGCTGTTTTTT. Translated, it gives CASSLRPGSNTGELFF.

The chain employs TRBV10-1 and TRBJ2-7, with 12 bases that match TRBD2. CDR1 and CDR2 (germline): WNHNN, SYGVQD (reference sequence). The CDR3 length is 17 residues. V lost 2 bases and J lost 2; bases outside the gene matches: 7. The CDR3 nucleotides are TGCGCCAGCAGTGAGAACCCTAGCGGGAGGGCCCCCTACGAGCAGTACTTC. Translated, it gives CASSENPSGRAPYEQYF.

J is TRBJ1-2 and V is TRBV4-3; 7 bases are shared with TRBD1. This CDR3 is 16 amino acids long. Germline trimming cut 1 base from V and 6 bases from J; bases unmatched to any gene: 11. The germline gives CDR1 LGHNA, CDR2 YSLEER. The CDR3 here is CASSQVPPGQLNGYTF. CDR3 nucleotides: TGCGCCAGCAGCCAAGTTCCCCCGGGACAGCTTAATGGCTACACCTTC.

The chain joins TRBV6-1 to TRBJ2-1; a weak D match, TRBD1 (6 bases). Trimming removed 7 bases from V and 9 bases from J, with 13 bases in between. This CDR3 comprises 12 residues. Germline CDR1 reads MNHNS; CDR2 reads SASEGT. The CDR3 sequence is CASTLGGTEQFF. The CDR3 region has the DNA TGTGCCAGCACCCTAGGGGGTACTGAGCAGTTCTTC.

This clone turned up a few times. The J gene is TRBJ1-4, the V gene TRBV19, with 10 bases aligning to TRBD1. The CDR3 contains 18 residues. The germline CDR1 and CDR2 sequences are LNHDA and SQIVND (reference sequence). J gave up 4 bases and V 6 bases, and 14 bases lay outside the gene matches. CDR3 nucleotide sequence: TGTGCCAGTAGGCACAACGTGGGACAGGGGAACAGTAATGAAAAACTGTTTTTT. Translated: CASRHNVGQGNSNEKLFF.

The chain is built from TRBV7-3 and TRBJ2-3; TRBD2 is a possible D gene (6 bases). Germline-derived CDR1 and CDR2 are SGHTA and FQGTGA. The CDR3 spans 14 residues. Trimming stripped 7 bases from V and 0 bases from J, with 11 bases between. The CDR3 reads CASTTGTSTDTQYF. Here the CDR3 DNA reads TGTGCCAGCACCACCGGGACTAGCACAGATACGCAGTATTTT.

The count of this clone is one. The CDR3 DNA reads as TGTGCCAGCAGTGACTCCTCTAGTCTTGAGCAGTTCTTC. Protein product: CASSDSSSLEQFF. This sequence joins TRBV6-4 and TRBJ2-1, with D unresolved. Looked up from germline, CDR1 is MRHNA and CDR2 is SNTAGT. The length of the CDR3 is 13 residues. V shed 0 bases and J shed 9 bases, with 9 bases lying between them.

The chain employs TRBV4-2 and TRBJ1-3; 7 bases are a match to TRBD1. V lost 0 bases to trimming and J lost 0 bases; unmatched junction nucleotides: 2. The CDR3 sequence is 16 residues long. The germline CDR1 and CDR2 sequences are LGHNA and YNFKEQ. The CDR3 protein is CASSQEGGISGNTIYF. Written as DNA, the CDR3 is TGTGCCAGCAGCCAAGAAGGGGGCATCTCTGGAAACACCATATATTTT.

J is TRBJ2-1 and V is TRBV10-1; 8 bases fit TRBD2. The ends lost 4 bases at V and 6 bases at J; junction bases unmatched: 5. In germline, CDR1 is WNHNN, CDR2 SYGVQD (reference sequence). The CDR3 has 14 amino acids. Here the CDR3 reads CASSGAGGLNEQFF. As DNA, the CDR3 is TGCGCCAGCAGTGGGGCGGGAGGTCTCAATGAGCAGTTCTTC.

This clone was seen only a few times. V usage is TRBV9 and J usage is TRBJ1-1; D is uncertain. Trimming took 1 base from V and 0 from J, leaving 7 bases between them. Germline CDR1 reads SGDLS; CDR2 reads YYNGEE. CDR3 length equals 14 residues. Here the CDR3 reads CASSVSPVNTEAFF. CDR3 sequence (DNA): TGTGCCAGCAGCGTATCCCCTGTGAACACTGAAGCTTTCTTT.

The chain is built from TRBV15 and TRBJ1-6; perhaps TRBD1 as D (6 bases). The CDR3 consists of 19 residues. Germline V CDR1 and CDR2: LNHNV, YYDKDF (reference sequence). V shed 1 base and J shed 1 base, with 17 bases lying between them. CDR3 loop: CATSRVGQGLRSYNSPLHF. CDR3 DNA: TGTGCCACCAGCAGAGTAGGCCAGGGGCTCAGGTCCTATAATTCACCCCTCCACTTT.

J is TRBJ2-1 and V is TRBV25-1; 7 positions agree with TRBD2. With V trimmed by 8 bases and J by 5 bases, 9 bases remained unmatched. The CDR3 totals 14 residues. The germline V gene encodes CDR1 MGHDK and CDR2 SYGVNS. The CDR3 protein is CASALQRDHNEQFF. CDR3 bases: TGTGCCAGCGCCCTGCAGCGGGACCACAATGAGCAGTTCTTC.

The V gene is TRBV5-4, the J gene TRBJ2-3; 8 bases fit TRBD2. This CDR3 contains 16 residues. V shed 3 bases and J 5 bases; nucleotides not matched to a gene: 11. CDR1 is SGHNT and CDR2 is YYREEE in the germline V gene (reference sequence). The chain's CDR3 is CASSSLIGGDGDTQYF. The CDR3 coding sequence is TGTGCCAGCAGCTCTCTAATCGGGGGGGATGGAGATACGCAGTATTTT.

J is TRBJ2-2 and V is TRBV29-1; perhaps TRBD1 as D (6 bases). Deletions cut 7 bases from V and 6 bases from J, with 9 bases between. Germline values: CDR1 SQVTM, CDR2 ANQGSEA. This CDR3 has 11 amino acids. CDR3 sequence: CSASGAGELFF. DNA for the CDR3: TGCAGCGCTTCAGGGGCCGGGGAGCTGTTTTTT.

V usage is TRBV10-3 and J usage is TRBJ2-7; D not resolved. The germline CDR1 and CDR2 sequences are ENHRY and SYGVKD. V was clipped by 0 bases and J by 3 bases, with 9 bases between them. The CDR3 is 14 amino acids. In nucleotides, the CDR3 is TGTGCCATCAGTGAGTCCCCTGCGGACTACGAGCAGTACTTC. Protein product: CAISESPADYEQYF.

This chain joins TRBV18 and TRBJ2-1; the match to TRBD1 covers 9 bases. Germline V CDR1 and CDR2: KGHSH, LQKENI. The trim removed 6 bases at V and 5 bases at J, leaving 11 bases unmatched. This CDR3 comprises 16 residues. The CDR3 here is CASSYPRDRDNNEQFF. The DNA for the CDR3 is TGTGCCAGCTCGTACCCCCGGGACAGGGATAACAATGAGCAGTTCTTC.

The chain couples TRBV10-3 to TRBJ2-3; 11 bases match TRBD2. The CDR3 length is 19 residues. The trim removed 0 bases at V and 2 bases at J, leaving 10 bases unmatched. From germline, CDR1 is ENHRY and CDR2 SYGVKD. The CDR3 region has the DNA TGTGCCATCAGTGAGTCGACTCGCGGGACTAGCGGTTACACAGATACGCAGTATTTT. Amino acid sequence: CAISESTRGTSGYTDTQYF.